This T cell receptor (beta chain) was retrieved from a study of blood T cell repertoires in COVID-19. Study-level information: The study drew acute and convalescent COVID-19 samples from the United States, Italy and Spain. Sources were T cells, B-cell-depleted T cells, or PBMCs; the material itself was cDNA or gDNA.

Profiling relied on immunoSEQ multiplex PCR, and the TCRdb table lists in-frame clones only, not all of them. The sample records some 390,000 clones, nearly 90% being singletons. Trimming removed 6 bases at V and 1 base at J, with 9 bases between. The V gene's germline CDR1 is SNHLY and CDR2 FYNNEI. This CDR3 is built from 13 residues. The chain couples TRBV2 to TRBJ1-2; D is ambiguous. This receptor was taken from a woman aged 25 to 39 who had recovered from COVID-19. Sequenced: PBMCs or T cells enriched from blood (not recorded which). Here the CDR3 reads CASRDGINYGYTF. In nucleotides, the CDR3 is TGTGCCAGCAGGGACGGGATTAACTATGGCTACACCTTC.